In its sample, the clone carrying this T cell receptor beta chain was seen a few times. The antigen remains undetermined. This sample is part of a study of CD8+ T cells in alopecia areata. Study-level results: There were also resident alphabeta T cells of normal skin sequenced in scalp samples.

From PBMCs, CD4+ and CD8+ T cells were sorted. cDNA serving as the sequencing template came from extracted, reverse transcribed RNA. Data came from immunoSEQ multiplex PCR; TCRdb stores just in-frame clones and leaves some out. The data show about 200,000 clones, roughly 50% seen once. This sequence originates from a human donor in good health. Sequencing was carried out using CD8+ T cells sorted from blood.

The CDR3 DNA sequence: TGCAGCGTTGCAGGGCAGGGTGGCTACACCTTC. Protein sequence: CSVAGQGGYTF. The chain carries TRBV29-1 and TRBJ1-2; perhaps TRBD1 as D (5 bases). The CDR3 runs to 11 residues. The V gene's germline CDR1 is SQVTM and CDR2 ANQGSEA. The germline V and J ends were trimmed by 4 bases and 7 bases, with 10 bases remaining between them.